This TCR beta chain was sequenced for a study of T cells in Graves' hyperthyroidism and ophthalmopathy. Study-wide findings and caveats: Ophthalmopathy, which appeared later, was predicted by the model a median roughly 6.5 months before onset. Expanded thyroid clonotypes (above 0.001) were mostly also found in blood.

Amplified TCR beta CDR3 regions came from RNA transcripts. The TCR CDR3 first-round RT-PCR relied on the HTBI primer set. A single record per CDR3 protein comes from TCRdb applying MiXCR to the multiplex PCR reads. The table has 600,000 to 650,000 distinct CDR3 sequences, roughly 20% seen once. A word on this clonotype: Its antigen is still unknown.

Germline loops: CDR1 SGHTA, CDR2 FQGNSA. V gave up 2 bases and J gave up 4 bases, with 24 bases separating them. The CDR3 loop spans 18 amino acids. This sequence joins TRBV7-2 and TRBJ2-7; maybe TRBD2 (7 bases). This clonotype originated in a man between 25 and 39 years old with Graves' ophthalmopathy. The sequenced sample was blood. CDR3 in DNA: TGTGCCAGCAGCTTAACAGTCCGGGGGGCGGGGGCGGAGTACGAGCAGTACTTC. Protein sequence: CASSLTVRGAGAEYEQYF.